This passage covers 4 T cell receptor beta chains from one sample sequenced in a study of blood T cell repertoires in COVID-19. Here immunoSEQ multiplex PCR was the method, and the copy in TCRdb shows in-frame clones only, minus some. This table holds about 140,000 clones, about 87% found once. The sample taken for sequencing was peripheral blood. These receptors originate from a woman older than 75 with acute or convalescent COVID-19.

The chain has TRBV5-4 and TRBJ2-5; 7 bases fit TRBD2. This CDR3 contains 17 residues. The J segment lost 0 bases and the V segment lost 0 bases, leaving 8 bases of the junction unmatched. Germline CDR1 reads SGHNT; CDR2 reads YYREEE (reference sequence). CDR3 nucleotides: TGTGCCAGCAGCTTGGGGGGGGGATCCGGGTACCAAGAGACCCAGTACTTC. It yields the protein CASSLGGGSGYQETQYF.

The chain uses TRBV27 and TRBJ1-2, with D unresolved. V shed 5 bases and J shed 3 bases, with 19 bases lying between them. The germline CDR1 and CDR2 sequences are MNHEY and SMNVEV (reference sequence). This CDR3 spans 16 amino acids. CDR3 bases: TGTGCCAGCAGTCGTTATGGACTTCCCAAGGACTATGGCTACACCTTC. It codes for CASSRYGLPKDYGYTF.

CDR3 loop: CASSAQGAFLYGYTF. In DNA form, the CDR3 reads TGTGCCAGTTCTGCACAGGGGGCATTCCTCTATGGCTACACCTTC. This sequence joins TRBV2 and TRBJ1-2, with 9 bases matching TRBD1. CDR3 length equals 15 residues. Germline lookup yields CDR1 SNHLY and CDR2 FYNNEI. V lost 9 bases, J lost 4 bases, and 12 bases stayed unmatched.

The chain carries TRBV5-1 and TRBJ2-3, with 9 bases fitting TRBD2. Germline V gene lookup returns CDR1 SGHRS and CDR2 YFSETQ. CDR3 size: 17 residues. V lost 6 bases and J lost 3; bases outside the gene matches: 14. The CDR3 DNA is TGCGCCAGCAACCTTCGCGGGGGGGCCGGTTTAACAGATACGCAGTATTTT. This encodes CASNLRGGAGLTDTQYF.